This T cell receptor beta chain stems from a study of blood T cells in healthy people across ages. The CDR3 runs 17 residues. Per the germline V gene, CDR1 is SGDLS and CDR2 is YYNGEE. A second PCR, run for about 6 to 11 cycles, used a sample-barcoded 5' primer plus a J-beta primer mix. TCRdb reprocessed the 5' RACE reads via MiXCR and lists one record per CDR3 protein. The sample lists about 580,000 distinct CDR3 sequences; more than 45% were seen once. The chain joins TRBV9 to TRBJ2-7; D is undetermined. The J call may not be correct, given that the DNA end is closer to TRBJ2-5. The source material was blood. The receptor was derived from a man older than 75 in good health. As DNA, the CDR3 is TGTGCCAGCAGCGTAGGTGGAAGGAACTCCGGGCAAGAGACCCAGTACTTC. Translated, it gives CASSVGGRNSGQETQYF.